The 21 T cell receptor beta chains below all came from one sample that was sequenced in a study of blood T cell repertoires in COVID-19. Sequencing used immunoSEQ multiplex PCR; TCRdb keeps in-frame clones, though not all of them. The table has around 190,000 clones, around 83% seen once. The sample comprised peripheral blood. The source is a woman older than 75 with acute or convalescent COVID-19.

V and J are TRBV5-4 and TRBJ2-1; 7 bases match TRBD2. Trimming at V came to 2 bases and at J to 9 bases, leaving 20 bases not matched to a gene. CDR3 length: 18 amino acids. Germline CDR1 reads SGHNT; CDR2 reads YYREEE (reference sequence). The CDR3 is CASSLPSSGGARRGEQFF. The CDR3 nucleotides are TGTGCCAGCAGCTTACCGTCTAGCGGAGGGGCCCGCCGGGGTGAGCAGTTCTTC.

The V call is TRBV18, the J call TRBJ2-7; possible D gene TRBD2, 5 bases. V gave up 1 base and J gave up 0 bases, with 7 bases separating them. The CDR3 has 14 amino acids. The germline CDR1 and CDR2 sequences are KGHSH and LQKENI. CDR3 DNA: TGTGCCAGCTCACCACAGCGGAACTCCTACGAGCAGTACTTC. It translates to CASSPQRNSYEQYF.

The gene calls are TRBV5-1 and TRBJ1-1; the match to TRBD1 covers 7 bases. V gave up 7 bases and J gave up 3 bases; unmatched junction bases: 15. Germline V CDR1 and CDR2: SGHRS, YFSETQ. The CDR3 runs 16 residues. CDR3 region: CASVLGGDGAYTEAFF. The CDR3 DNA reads TGCGCCAGCGTGTTAGGGGGCGATGGGGCCTACACTGAAGCTTTCTTT.

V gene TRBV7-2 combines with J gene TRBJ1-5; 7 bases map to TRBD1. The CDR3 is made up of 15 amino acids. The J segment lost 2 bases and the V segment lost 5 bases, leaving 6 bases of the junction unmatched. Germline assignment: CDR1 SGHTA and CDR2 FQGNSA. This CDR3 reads CASSPYDRGNQPQHF. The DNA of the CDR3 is TGTGCCAGCAGCCCCTATGACAGGGGCAATCAGCCCCAGCATTTT. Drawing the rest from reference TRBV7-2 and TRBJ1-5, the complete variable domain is GAGVSQSPSNKVTEKGKDVELRCDPISGHTALYWYRQSLGQGLEFLIYFQGNSAPDKSGLPSDRFSAERTGGSVSTLTIQRTQQEDSAVYLCASSPYDRGNQPQHFGDGTRLSIL.

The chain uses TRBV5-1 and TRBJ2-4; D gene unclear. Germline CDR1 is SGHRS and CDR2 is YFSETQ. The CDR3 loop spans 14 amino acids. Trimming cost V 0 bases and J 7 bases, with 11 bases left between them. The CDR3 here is CASSLASSSNIQYF. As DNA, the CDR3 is TGCGCCAGCAGCTTGGCCTCGAGTTCGAACATTCAGTACTTC.

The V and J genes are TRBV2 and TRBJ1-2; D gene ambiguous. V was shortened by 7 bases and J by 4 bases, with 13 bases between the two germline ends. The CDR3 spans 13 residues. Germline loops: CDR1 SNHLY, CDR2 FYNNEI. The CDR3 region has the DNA TGTGCCAGCACCCAAGAACATTTCTATGGCTACACCTTC. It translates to CASTQEHFYGYTF.

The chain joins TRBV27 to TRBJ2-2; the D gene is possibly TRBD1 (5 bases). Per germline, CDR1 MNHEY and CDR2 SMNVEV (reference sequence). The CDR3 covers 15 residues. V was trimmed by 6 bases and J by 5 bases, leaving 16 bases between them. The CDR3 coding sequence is TGTGCCAGCAGAAACCAGGGCCTTCGGACCGGGGAGCTGTTTTTT. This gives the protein CASRNQGLRTGELFF.

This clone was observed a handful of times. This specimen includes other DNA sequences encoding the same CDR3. The CDR3 reads CASSLDRNTEAFF. For the CDR3, the DNA is TGTGCCAGCAGCTTAGATCGGAACACTGAAGCTTTCTTT. This chain uses TRBV7-2 with TRBJ1-1, with D unclear. The CDR3 is 13 residues long. Trimming cost V 1 base and J 1 base, with 4 bases left between them. Germline CDR1 reads SGHTA; CDR2 reads FQGNSA.

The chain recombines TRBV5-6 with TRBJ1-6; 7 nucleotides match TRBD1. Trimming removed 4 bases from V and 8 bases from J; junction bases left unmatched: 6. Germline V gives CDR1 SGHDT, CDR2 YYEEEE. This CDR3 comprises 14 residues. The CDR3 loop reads CASSPGGLDSPLHF. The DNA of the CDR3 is TGTGCCAGCAGCCCAGGGGGTCTGGATTCACCCCTCCACTTT.

In DNA form, the CDR3 reads TGTGCCTGGAGTGTATCGTACATTAACTATGGCTACACCTTC. The encoded protein is CAWSVSYINYGYTF. The chain uses TRBV30 and TRBJ1-2; no reliable D call. Germline V lookup: CDR1 GTSNPN, CDR2 SVGIG (reference sequence). The V and J ends lost 0 bases and 1 base respectively, with 9 bases between them. CDR3 length: 14 residues. The full variable domain, in which reference TRBV30 and TRBJ1-2 provide the parts outside the CDR3, is SQTIHQWPATLVQPVGSPLSLECTVEGTSNPNLYWYRQAAGRGLQLLFYSVGIGQISSEVPQNLSASRPQDRQFILSSKKLLLSDSGFYLCAWSVSYINYGYTFGSGTRLTVV.

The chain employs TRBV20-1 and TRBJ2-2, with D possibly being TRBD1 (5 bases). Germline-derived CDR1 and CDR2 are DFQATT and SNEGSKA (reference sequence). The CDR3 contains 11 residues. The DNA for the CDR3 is TGCAGCGCCCAGGGTCCCGGGGAGCTGTTTTTT. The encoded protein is CSAQGPGELFF.

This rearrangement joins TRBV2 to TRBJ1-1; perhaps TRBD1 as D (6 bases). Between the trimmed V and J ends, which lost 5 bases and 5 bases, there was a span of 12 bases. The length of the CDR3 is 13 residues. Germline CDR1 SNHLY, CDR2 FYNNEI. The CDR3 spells CASSHDRTTEAFF. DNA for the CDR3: TGTGCCAGCAGTCATGACAGGACTACTGAAGCTTTCTTT.

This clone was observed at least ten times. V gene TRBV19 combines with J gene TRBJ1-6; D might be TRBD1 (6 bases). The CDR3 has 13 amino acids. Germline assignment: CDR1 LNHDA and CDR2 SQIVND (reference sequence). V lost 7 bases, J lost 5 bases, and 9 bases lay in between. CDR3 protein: CASKRGNNSPLHF. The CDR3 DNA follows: TGTGCCAGTAAGAGGGGGAATAATTCACCCCTCCACTTT.

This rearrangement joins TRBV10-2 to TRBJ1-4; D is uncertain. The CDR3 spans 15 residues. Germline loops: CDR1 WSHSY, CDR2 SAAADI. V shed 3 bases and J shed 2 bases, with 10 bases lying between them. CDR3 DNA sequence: TGCGCCAGCAGTGATCCGGCGGGGACTAATGAAAAACTGTTTTTT. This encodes CASSDPAGTNEKLFF.

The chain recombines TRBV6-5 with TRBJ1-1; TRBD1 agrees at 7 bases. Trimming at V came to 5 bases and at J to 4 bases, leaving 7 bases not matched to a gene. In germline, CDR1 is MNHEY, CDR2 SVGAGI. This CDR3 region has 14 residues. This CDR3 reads CASSRQGRSTEAFF. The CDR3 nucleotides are TGTGCCAGCAGTCGACAGGGAAGGAGCACTGAAGCTTTCTTT.

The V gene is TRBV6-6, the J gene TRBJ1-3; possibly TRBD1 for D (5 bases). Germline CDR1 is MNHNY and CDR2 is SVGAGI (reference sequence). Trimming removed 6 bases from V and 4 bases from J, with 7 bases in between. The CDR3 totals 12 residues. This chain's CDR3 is CASRGVGNTIYF. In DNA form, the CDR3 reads TGTGCCAGCAGAGGGGTAGGAAACACCATATATTTT.

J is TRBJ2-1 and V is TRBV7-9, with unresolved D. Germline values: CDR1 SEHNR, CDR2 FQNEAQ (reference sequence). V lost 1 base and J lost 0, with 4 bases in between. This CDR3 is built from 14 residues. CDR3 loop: CASSLESSYNEQFF. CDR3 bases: TGTGCCAGCAGCTTAGAGAGCTCCTACAATGAGCAGTTCTTC.

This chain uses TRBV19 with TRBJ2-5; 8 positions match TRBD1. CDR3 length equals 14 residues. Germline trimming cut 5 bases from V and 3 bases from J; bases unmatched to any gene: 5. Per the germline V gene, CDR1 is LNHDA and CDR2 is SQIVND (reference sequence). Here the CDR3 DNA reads TGTGCCAGTAGTTTAAACAGGGGGAAAGAGACCCAGTACTTC. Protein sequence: CASSLNRGKETQYF. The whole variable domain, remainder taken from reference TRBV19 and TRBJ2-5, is DGGITQSPKYLFRKEGQNVTLSCEQNLNHDAMYWYRQDPGQGLRLIYYSQIVNDFQKGDIAEGYSVSREKKESFPLTVTSAQKNPTAFYLCASSLNRGKETQYFGPGTRLLVL.

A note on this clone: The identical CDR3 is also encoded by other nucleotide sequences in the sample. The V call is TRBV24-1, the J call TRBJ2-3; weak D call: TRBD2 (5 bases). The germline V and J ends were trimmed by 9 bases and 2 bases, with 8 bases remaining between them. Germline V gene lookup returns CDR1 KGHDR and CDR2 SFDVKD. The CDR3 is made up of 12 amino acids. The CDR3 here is CATGRDTDTQYF. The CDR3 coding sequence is TGTGCCACCGGTCGGGACACAGATACGCAGTATTTT.

CDR3 in amino acids: CSERYTEAFF. The CDR3 nucleotides read TGCAGTGAGAGATATACTGAAGCTTTCTTT. The chain couples TRBV20-1 to TRBJ1-1; D remains ambiguous. With 7 bases removed from V and 5 bases from J, the gap between germline ends came to 8 bases. From germline, CDR1 is DFQATT and CDR2 SNEGSKA (reference sequence). The CDR3 runs 10 residues.

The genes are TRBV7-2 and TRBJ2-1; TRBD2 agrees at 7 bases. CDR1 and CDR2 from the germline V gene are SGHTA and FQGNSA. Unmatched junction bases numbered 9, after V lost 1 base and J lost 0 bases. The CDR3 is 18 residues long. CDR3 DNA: TGTGCCAGCAGCTTAGTGTTTGGAATAGCGGGCTCCTACAATGAGCAGTTCTTC. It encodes CASSLVFGIAGSYNEQFF.